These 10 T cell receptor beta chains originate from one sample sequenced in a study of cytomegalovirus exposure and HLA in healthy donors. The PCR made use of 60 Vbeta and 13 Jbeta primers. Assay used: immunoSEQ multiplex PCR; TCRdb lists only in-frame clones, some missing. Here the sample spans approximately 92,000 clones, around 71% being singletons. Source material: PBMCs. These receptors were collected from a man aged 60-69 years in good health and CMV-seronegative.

The CDR3 region is CASSLIRNTEAFF. The CDR3 nucleotides are TGTGCCAGCAGCTTGATCAGGAACACTGAAGCTTTCTTT. The V and J genes are TRBV7-8 and TRBJ1-1; no definite D call. In germline, CDR1 is SGHVS, CDR2 FQNEAQ. V lost 3 bases and J 1 base, leaving 6 bases between the germline ends. CDR3 length: 13 amino acids.

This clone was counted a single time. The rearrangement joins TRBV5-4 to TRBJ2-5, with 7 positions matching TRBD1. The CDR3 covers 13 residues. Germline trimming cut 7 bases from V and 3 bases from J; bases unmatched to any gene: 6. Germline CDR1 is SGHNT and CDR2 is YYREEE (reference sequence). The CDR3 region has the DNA TGTGCCAGCGGAACCGGGACAGAAGAGACCCAGTACTTC. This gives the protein CASGTGTEETQYF.

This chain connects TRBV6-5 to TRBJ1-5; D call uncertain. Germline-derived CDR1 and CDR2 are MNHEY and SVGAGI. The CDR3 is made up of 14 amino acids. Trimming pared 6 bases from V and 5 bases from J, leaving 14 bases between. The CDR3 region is CASRRHQWDQPQHF. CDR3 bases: TGTGCCAGCAGAAGACATCAGTGGGATCAGCCCCAGCATTTT.

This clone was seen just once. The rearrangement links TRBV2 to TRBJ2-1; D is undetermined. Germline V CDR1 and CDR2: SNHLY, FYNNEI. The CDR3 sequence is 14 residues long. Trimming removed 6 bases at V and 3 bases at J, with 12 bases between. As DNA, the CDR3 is TGTGCCAGCAGGCCCGTCGCGGTCTACAATGAGCAGTTCTTC. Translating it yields CASRPVAVYNEQFF.

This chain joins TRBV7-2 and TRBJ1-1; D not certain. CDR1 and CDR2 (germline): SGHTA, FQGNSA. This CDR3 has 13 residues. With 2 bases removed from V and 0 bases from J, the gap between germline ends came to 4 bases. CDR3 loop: CASSLPVNTEAFF. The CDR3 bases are TGTGCCAGCAGCTTACCAGTGAACACTGAAGCTTTCTTT.

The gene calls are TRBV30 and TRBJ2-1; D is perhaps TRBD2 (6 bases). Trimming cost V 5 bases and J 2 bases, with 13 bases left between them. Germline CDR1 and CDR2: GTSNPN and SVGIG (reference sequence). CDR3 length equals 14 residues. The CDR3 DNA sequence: TGTGCCTGGGGCCGGGGGTCCACCTACAATGAGCAGTTCTTC. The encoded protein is CAWGRGSTYNEQFF.

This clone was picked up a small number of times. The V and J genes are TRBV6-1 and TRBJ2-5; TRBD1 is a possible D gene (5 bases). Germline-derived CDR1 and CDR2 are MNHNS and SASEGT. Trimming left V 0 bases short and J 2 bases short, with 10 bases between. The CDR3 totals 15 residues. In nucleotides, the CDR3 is TGTGCCAGCAGTGAAGCGCGGCCAGGGCAAGAGACCCAGTACTTC. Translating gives CASSEARPGQETQYF.

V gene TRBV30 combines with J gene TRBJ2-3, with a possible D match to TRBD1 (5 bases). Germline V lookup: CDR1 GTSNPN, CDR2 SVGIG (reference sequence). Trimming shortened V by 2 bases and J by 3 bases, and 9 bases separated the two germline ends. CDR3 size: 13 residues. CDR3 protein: CAWSSTETDTQYF. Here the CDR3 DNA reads TGTGCCTGGAGTTCGACAGAAACAGATACGCAGTATTTT.

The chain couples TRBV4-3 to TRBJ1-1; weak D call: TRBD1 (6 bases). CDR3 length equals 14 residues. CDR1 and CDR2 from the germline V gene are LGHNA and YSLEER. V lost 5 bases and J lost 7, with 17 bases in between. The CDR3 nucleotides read TGCGCCAGCAGCTATACACAGGGACCGCTTGAAGCTTTCTTT. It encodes CASSYTQGPLEAFF.

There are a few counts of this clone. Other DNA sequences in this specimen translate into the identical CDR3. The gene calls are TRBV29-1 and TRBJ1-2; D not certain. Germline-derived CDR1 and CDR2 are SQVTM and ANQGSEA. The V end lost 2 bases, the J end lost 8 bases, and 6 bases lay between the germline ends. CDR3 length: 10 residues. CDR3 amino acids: CSVETGGYTF. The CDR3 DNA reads TGCAGCGTTGAAACCGGGGGCTACACCTTC.